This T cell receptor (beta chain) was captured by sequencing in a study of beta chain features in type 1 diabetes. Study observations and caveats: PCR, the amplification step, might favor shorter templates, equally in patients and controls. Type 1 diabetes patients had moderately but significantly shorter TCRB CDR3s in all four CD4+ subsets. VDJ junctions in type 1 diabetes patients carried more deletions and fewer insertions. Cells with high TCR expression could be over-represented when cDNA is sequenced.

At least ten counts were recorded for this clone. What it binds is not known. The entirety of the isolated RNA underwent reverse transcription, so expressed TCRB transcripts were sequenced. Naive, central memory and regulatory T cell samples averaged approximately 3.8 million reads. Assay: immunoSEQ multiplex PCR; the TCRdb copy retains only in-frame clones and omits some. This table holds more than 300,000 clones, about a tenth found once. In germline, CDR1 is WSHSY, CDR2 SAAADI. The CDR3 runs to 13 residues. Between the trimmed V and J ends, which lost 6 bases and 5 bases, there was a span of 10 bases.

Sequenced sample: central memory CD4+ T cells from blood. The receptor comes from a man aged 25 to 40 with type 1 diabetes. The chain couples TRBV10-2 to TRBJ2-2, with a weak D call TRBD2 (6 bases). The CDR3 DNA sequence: TGCGCCAGCAGCAGGGAGGCGACCGGGGAGCTGTTTTTT. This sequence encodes CASSREATGELFF.